This TCR beta chain derives from a study of T cells in Graves' hyperthyroidism and ophthalmopathy. Study at large: Upon initial diagnosis and before any treatment, peripheral blood was collected.

Germline V gene sequence: CDR1 WSHSY, CDR2 SAAADI. The CDR3 extends over 16 amino acids. Trimming removed 0 bases at V and 0 bases at J, with 12 bases between. Researchers amplified the TCR beta CDR3 regions from RNA transcripts. The HTBI primer set was used in a first-round RT-PCR of the TCR CDR3. TCRdb reprocessed the multiplex PCR reads with MiXCR, giving one entry per CDR3 protein. The table lists about 620,000 distinct CDR3 sequences, about 16% of them singletons. Exclusion criteria comprised uncontrolled infection, other autoimmune disease, pregnancy or lactation. Diagnosis relied on clinical symptoms, serum thyroxine and TRAb, thyroid ultrasound and orbital computed tomography.

The sequenced sample was blood. This chain connects TRBV10-2 to TRBJ2-7; D is possibly TRBD2 (6 bases). The sequence came from a young woman with Graves' hyperthyroidism. CDR3 sequence reads: CASSESGDSGSYEQYF. DNA of the CDR3: TGCGCCAGCAGTGAGTCCGGGGATAGCGGCTCCTACGAGCAGTACTTC.